These 21 T cell receptor beta chains were sequenced from one sample in a study of blood T cell repertoires in COVID-19. Clones were read by immunoSEQ multiplex PCR, and TCRdb kept only the in-frame ones, dropping some. The repertoire holds under 300,000 clones, with about 89% as singletons. The source material was PBMCs or T cells enriched from blood (not recorded which). Receptors originate from a woman in her thirties or forties who had recovered from COVID-19.

This chain uses TRBV4-1 with TRBJ1-1; D may be TRBD1 (6 bases). The CDR3 spans 13 residues. Germline lookup yields CDR1 MGHRA and CDR2 YSYEKL. V was cut by 4 bases and J by 4 bases, with 10 bases left in between. This CDR3 is CASSPTGFTEAFF. The DNA for the CDR3 is TGCGCCAGCAGCCCTACAGGGTTCACTGAAGCTTTCTTT.

The chain recombines TRBV29-1 with TRBJ2-2, with D possibly being TRBD2 (6 bases). CDR1 is SQVTM, CDR2 ANQGSEA, per germline. CDR3 length: 13 residues. The V and J ends lost 5 bases and 7 bases respectively, with 14 bases between them. The CDR3 is CSVHSPGGGELFF. The CDR3, as DNA: TGCAGCGTTCATAGTCCCGGGGGCGGGGAGCTGTTTTTT.

The chain is built from TRBV19 and TRBJ2-2; D ambiguous. Germline CDR1 and CDR2: LNHDA and SQIVND (reference sequence). The CDR3 is made up of 12 amino acids. Trimming took 7 bases from V and 4 from J, leaving 7 bases between them. CDR3 amino acids: CASNTITGELFF. CDR3 nucleotide sequence: TGTGCCAGTAACACTATCACCGGGGAGCTGTTTTTT.

The CDR3 sequence is CASSARYGITSYEQYF. Written as DNA, the CDR3 is TGTGCCAGCAGCGCGCGATACGGGATTACCTCCTACGAGCAGTACTTC. This chain joins TRBV27 and TRBJ2-7; weak D call: TRBD2 (5 bases). Germline V lookup: CDR1 MNHEY, CDR2 SMNVEV (reference sequence). V was clipped by 6 bases and J by 0 bases, with 18 bases between them. The CDR3 contains 16 residues.

J is TRBJ2-7 and V is TRBV30, with TRBD1 identical over 8 bases. This CDR3 comprises 13 residues. V shed 3 bases and J 2 bases; nucleotides not matched to a gene: 3. Germline V gene sequence: CDR1 GTSNPN, CDR2 SVGIG (reference sequence). This CDR3 reads CAWSLQGAYEQYF. For the CDR3, the DNA is TGTGCCTGGAGCCTACAGGGGGCCTACGAGCAGTACTTC. Full variable domain (missing parts from reference TRBV30 and TRBJ2-7): SQTIHQWPATLVQPVGSPLSLECTVEGTSNPNLYWYRQAAGRGLQLLFYSVGIGQISSEVPQNLSASRPQDRQFILSSKKLLLSDSGFYLCAWSLQGAYEQYFGPGTRLTVT.

This chain connects TRBV6-2 or TRBV6-3 to TRBJ1-2; TRBD1 agrees at 7 bases. The CDR3 has 14 residues. CDR1 MNHEY and CDR2 SVGEGT come from the germline V gene. Trimming at V came to 2 bases and at J to 3 bases, leaving 3 bases not matched to a gene. The CDR3 region has the DNA TGTGCCAGCAGTTACGGGGGGACAGACTATGGCTACACCTTC. It yields the protein CASSYGGTDYGYTF.

The J gene is TRBJ2-3, the V gene TRBV7-6; tentatively, D is TRBD2 (6 bases). The V gene's germline CDR1 is SGHVS and CDR2 FNYEAQ. The CDR3 has 14 amino acids. Trimming shortened V by 6 bases and J by 3 bases, and 13 bases separated the two germline ends. The CDR3 spells CASSNGGGTDTQYF. The DNA of the CDR3 is TGTGCCAGCAGTAACGGGGGTGGTACAGATACGCAGTATTTT.

The V gene is TRBV3-1 (or the pseudogene TRBV3-2), the J gene TRBJ1-1; 8 bases line up with TRBD1. The CDR3 has 14 amino acids. The V segment lost 6 bases and the J segment 0 bases; nucleotides outside the gene matches: 3. Germline loops: CDR1 LGHDT, CDR2 YNNKEL (reference sequence). The CDR3 here is CASRRDRMNTEAFF. In DNA form, the CDR3 reads TGTGCCAGCAGGCGGGACAGGATGAACACTGAAGCTTTCTTT.

This clone was seen once. This chain joins TRBV5-5 and TRBJ1-4, with unresolved D. V lost 2 bases to trimming and J lost 4 bases, with 9 bases between them. Germline-derived CDR1 and CDR2 are SGHKS and YYEKEE (reference sequence). This CDR3 comprises 14 residues. CDR3 DNA: TGTGCCAGCAGCTTAAGGCAGGATAATGAAAAACTGTTTTTT. It is translated as CASSLRQDNEKLFF. The whole variable domain, filled in from reference TRBV5-5 and TRBJ1-4, reads DAGVTQSPTHLIKTRGQQVTLRCSPISGHKSVSWYQQVLGQGPQFIFQYYEKEERGRGNFPDRFSARQFPNYSSELNVNALLLGDSALYLCASSLRQDNEKLFFGSGTQLSVL.

The CDR3 sequence: CASPGRGDIGNTIYF. CDR3 DNA: TGTGCCAGCCCGGGGAGGGGGGATATTGGAAACACCATATATTTT. J is TRBJ1-3 and V is TRBV2; D may be TRBD1 (6 bases). The CDR3 consists of 15 residues. The germline V and J ends were trimmed by 8 bases and 3 bases, with 17 bases remaining between them. Germline CDR1 is SNHLY and CDR2 is FYNNEI.

The chain has TRBV19 and TRBJ2-2, with 7 bases lining up with TRBD1. CDR1 and CDR2 from the germline V gene are LNHDA and SQIVND (reference sequence). The ends lost 6 bases at V and 0 bases at J; junction bases unmatched: 1. This CDR3 comprises 14 residues. The CDR3 DNA is TGTGCCAGTAGGACAGGGACGAACACCGGGGAGCTGTTTTTT. It yields the protein CASRTGTNTGELFF.

This clone was seen a single time. This chain joins TRBV4-3 and TRBJ2-1; 14 bases fit TRBD2. With V trimmed by 1 base and J by 8 bases, 10 bases remained unmatched. The CDR3 consists of 18 residues. The V gene's germline CDR1 is LGHNA and CDR2 YSLEER. CDR3 amino acids: CASSQATTSGRAYDEQFF. The DNA for the CDR3 is TGCGCCAGCAGCCAAGCTACGACTAGCGGGAGGGCTTACGATGAGCAGTTCTTC.

J is TRBJ1-5 and V is TRBV4-3, with TRBD1 matching over 9 bases. V gave up 0 bases and J gave up 6 bases; unmatched junction bases: 12. The CDR3 spans 18 residues. Germline CDR1 reads LGHNA; CDR2 reads YSLEER. DNA of the CDR3: TGCGCCAGCAGCCAAGATATCCTGACAGGGGGGGGAGGTCAGCCCCAGCATTTT. It specifies CASSQDILTGGGGQPQHF.

The V and J genes are TRBV7-3 and TRBJ2-3; possible D gene TRBD2, 6 bases. The CDR3 consists of 15 residues. The V gene lost 3 bases and the J gene lost 1 base, with 11 bases spanning the gap. Per germline, CDR1 SGHTA and CDR2 FQGTGA. This chain's CDR3 is CASSFWGGGTDTQYF. CDR3 nucleotide sequence: TGTGCCAGCAGCTTTTGGGGCGGGGGCACAGATACGCAGTATTTT. Full variable domain (remainder filled in from reference TRBV7-3 and TRBJ2-3): GAGVSQTPSNKVTEKGKYVELRCDPISGHTALYWYRQSLGQGPEFLIYFQGTGAADDSGLPNDRFFAVRPEGSVSTLKIQRTERGDSAVYLCASSFWGGGTDTQYFGPGTRLTVL.

Concerning this clone: Other DNA sequences in the same sample also yield this CDR3. This chain connects TRBV2 to TRBJ1-5; TRBD1 aligns across 8 bases. Trimming cost V 5 bases and J 2 bases; bases outside gene matches: 2. Germline CDR1 and CDR2: SNHLY and FYNNEI. This CDR3 has 14 residues. DNA for the CDR3: TGTGCCAGCAGTTCGGACAGGGGCAATCAGCCCCAGCATTTT. It specifies CASSSDRGNQPQHF. The full variable domain, in which reference TRBV2 and TRBJ1-5 provide the parts outside the CDR3, is EPEVTQTPSHQVTQMGQEVILRCVPISNHLYFYWYRQILGQKVEFLVSFYNNEISEKSEIFDDQFSVERPDGSNFTLKIRSTKLEDSAMYFCASSSDRGNQPQHFGDGTRLSIL.

In this sample, this clone turned up once. The chain combines TRBV19 with TRBJ1-1, with 7 bases aligning to TRBD1. With 6 bases clipped from V and 4 bases from J, the junction kept 11 bases outside the gene matches. Germline CDR1 LNHDA, CDR2 SQIVND (reference sequence). This CDR3 contains 15 residues. The CDR3: CASSGNRGRITEAFF. Written as DNA, the CDR3 is TGTGCCAGTAGCGGAAACAGGGGTCGGATCACTGAAGCTTTCTTT.

The sample holds one count of this clone. This chain connects TRBV11-2 to TRBJ2-3; D not certain. The germline gives CDR1 SGHAT, CDR2 FQNNGV. This CDR3 is built from 15 residues. V dropped 5 bases and J dropped 0 bases, with 12 bases sitting between them. This CDR3 is CASSPISRSTDTQYF. The CDR3 DNA follows: TGTGCCAGCAGCCCCATTTCTCGGAGCACAGATACGCAGTATTTT.

V and J are TRBV19 and TRBJ1-2; D is perhaps TRBD1 (5 bases). V was shortened by 2 bases and J by 2 bases, with 12 bases between the two germline ends. The CDR3 has 15 amino acids. The germline gives CDR1 LNHDA, CDR2 SQIVND (reference sequence). CDR3: CASSIPLGGNYGYTF. The CDR3 bases are TGTGCCAGTAGTATACCTTTGGGGGGGAACTATGGCTACACCTTC. Based on the CDR3 plus reference TRBV19 and TRBJ1-2, the full variable domain is DGGITQSPKYLFRKEGQNVTLSCEQNLNHDAMYWYRQDPGQGLRLIYYSQIVNDFQKGDIAEGYSVSREKKESFPLTVTSAQKNPTAFYLCASSIPLGGNYGYTFGSGTRLTVV.

The CDR3 protein is CASSSDREAPHGYTF. As DNA, the CDR3 is TGCGCCAGCAGCTCGGACAGGGAGGCCCCCCATGGCTACACCTTC. This chain uses TRBV5-1 with TRBJ1-2; TRBD1 agrees at 8 bases. CDR3 length equals 15 residues. The germline V gene has CDR1 SGHRS and CDR2 YFSETQ. V shed 3 bases, J shed 6 bases, and the junction held 10 bases outside the gene matches.

The chain is built from TRBV7-8 and TRBJ2-3; perhaps TRBD1 as D (5 bases). CDR3 length: 16 residues. V was pared by 4 bases and J by 2 bases, with 16 bases between. The germline CDR1 and CDR2 sequences are SGHVS and FQNEAQ. The CDR3 loop is CASSSRAGWNTDTQYF. The DNA of the CDR3 is TGTGCCAGCAGCTCAAGGGCAGGGTGGAACACAGATACGCAGTATTTT.

This clone was observed a single time. The gene calls are TRBV7-2 and TRBJ2-7; D unclear. Deletions cut 5 bases from V and 3 bases from J, with 11 bases between. Germline V lookup: CDR1 SGHTA, CDR2 FQGNSA. The CDR3 is 13 amino acids. CDR3 residues: CASSLDRSYEQYF. In DNA form, the CDR3 reads TGTGCCAGCAGCCTAGATAGGAGCTACGAGCAGTACTTC.